This T cell receptor beta chain was identified during a study of T cell responses to AZD1222 COVID-19 vaccine. Assay: immunoSEQ multiplex PCR; the TCRdb copy retains only in-frame clones and omits some. The sample lists about 95,000 clones, about 89% occurring once. Germline lookup yields CDR1 MNHEY and CDR2 SMNVEV (reference sequence). This CDR3 is 16 amino acids long. V was cut by 5 bases and J by 0 bases, with 14 bases left in between. Whole-study findings and limits: Possibly, clonal diversity was underestimated; donors were largely white British and included more females.

The table lists this clone with a count of one. Its target is not known. The material sequenced was peripheral blood, taken on day 0 of AZD1222 vaccination. The receptor comes from an adult in good health. The J gene is TRBJ1-5, the V gene TRBV27; tentatively, D is TRBD1 (5 bases). CDR3 protein: CASSGGVASSNQPQHF. Here the CDR3 DNA reads TGTGCCAGCAGTGGAGGGGTGGCAAGTAGCAATCAGCCCCAGCATTTT.